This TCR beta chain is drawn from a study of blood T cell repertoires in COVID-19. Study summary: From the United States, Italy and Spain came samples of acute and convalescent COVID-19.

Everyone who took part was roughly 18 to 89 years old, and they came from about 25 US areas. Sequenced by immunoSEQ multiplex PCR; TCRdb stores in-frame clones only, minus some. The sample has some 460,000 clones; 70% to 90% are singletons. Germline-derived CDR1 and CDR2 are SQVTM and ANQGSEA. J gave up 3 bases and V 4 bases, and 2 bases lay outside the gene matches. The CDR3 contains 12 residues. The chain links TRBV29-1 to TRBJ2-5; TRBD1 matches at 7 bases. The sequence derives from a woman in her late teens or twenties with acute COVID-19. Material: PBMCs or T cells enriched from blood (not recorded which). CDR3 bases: TGCAGCGTTGGACAGGGAGAAGAGACCCAGTACTTC. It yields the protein CSVGQGEETQYF.